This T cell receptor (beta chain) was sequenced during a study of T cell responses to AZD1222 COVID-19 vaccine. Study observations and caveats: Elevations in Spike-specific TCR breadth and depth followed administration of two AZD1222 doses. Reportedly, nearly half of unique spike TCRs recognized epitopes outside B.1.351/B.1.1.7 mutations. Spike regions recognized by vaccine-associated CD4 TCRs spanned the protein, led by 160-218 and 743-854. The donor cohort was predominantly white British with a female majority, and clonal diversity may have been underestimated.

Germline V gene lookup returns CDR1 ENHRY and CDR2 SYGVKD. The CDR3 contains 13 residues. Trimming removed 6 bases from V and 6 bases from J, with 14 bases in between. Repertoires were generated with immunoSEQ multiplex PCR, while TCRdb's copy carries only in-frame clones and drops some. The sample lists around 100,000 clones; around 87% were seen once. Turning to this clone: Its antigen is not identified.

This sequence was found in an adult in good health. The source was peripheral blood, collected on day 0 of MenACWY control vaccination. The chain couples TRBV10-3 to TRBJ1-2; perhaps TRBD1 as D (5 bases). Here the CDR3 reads CAISSVGRDGYTF. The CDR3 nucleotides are TGTGCCATCAGCTCTGTGGGGCGGGATGGCTACACCTTC.